This record concerns one T cell receptor beta chain sequence. Its cognate antigen is unknown. The PCR contained 60 Vbeta and 13 Jbeta primers. Sequencing used immunoSEQ multiplex PCR; TCRdb keeps in-frame clones, though not all of them. There are around 100,000 clones in the sample; around 80% occur only once, and 4% to 5.5% lies in the top ten. The CDR3 has 10 residues. Germline CDR1 and CDR2: MDHEN and SYDVKM. Trimming left V 8 bases short and J 3 bases short, with 5 bases between. These data belong to a study of cytomegalovirus exposure and HLA in healthy donors. At the level of the study: Earlier findings included 117 million unique TCR beta sequences obtained from about 179 million T cells.

Overall study results and limits: Confirmation was obtained in vitro that a few CMV-associated chains are specific for CMV antigens. Across all donors, roughly uniform sequencing depth was an assumption of the presence/absence analyses.

Sequencing was done on a sample of PBMCs. This clonotype originated in a male donor in good health and CMV-seropositive. The chain uses TRBV28 and TRBJ2-7; D ambiguous. CDR3 DNA: TGTGCCAGCTACGGCTACGAGCAGTACTTC. It yields the protein CASYGYEQYF.